The 26 T cell receptor beta chains presented below share a single source sample, sequenced in a study of T-cell reconstitution after alpha-beta-depleted transplantation in children listed by TCRdb under 2016. Receptors were amplified or captured by PCR. The run used an Illumina HiSeq 2500. TCR library preparation used molecular barcoding, with unique molecular identifiers applied to normalize quantification of the TCRbeta repertoire. In-frame beta chains were kept once TCRdb had trimmed the public reads at Q25 with fastp and called clones with MiXCR. Merged by CDR3 protein, the rows form single entries marked with the most common genes and DNA. The sample has about 610,000 distinct CDR3 sequences on record, 25% to 30% of them singletons. The ten largest make up about a third of the sample. Interpreted using the paper, the treatment or condition label stands for: allogeneic hematopoietic cell transplantation with graft depleted of TCRalphabeta T cells and CD19 B cells.

Sequencing was performed on PBMCs, taken before TCRalphabeta/CD19-depleted stem cell transplant. The receptors come from a boy in the first two years of life with Wiskott-Aldrich syndrome, due to receive a stem cell transplant.

There are a few counts of this clonotype. CDR3 protein: CASRGTVQETQYF. The CDR3 DNA sequence: TGTGCCAGCAGGGGGACGGTCCAAGAGACCCAGTACTTC. The V call is TRBV12-3 or TRBV12-4, the J call TRBJ2-5; TRBD1 or TRBD2 may be the D gene (5 bases each). Trimming cost V 6 bases and J 1 base, with 9 bases left between them. This CDR3 contains 13 residues.

This clonotype came up a few times. This rearrangement joins TRBV15 to TRBJ2-1; D uncertain. V was shortened by 1 base and J by 3 bases, with 4 bases between the two germline ends. The CDR3 has 13 residues. Germline V CDR1 and CDR2: LNHNV, YYDKDF (reference sequence). The CDR3 sequence: CATSRANYNEQFF. The CDR3 bases are TGTGCCACCAGCAGAGCCAACTACAATGAGCAGTTCTTC.

This clonotype was seen a few times. V is TRBV15 and J is TRBJ2-1; the match to TRBD2 covers 7 bases. The CDR3 length is 18 residues. J was trimmed by 10 bases and V by 3 bases; bases with no gene match: 21. Germline values: CDR1 LNHNV, CDR2 YYDKDF (reference sequence). The CDR3 nucleotides are TGTGCCACCAGCAGGCCCCGTGTGGGACTATCTATTCCCGTGGAGCAGTTCTTC. This encodes CATSRPRVGLSIPVEQFF. Full variable domain (remainder filled in from reference TRBV15 and TRBJ2-1): DAMVIQNPRYQVTQFGKPVTLSCSQTLNHNVMYWYQQKSSQAPKLLFHYYDKDFNNEADTPDNFQSRRPNTSFCFLDIRSPGLGDTAMYLCATSRPRVGLSIPVEQFFGPGTRLTVL.

The chain carries TRBV3-1 and TRBJ2-7; either TRBD1 or TRBD2 may supply D (5 bases each). CDR1 LGHDT and CDR2 YNNKEL come from the germline V gene (reference sequence). The V end was cut by 4 bases, the J end by 4 bases, with 11 bases between. The CDR3 contains 13 residues. CDR3 in DNA: TGTGCCAGCAGCCGGGGGACCTATTACGAGCAGTACTTC. This sequence encodes CASSRGTYYEQYF.

This clonotype was seen only a few times. The chain combines TRBV6-5 with TRBJ1-2, with D maybe TRBD1 (5 bases). The CDR3 contains 14 residues. V lost 0 bases and J lost 7, with 12 bases in between. The germline gives CDR1 MNHEY, CDR2 SVGAGI. The DNA of the CDR3 is TGTGCCAGCAGTTACTCGAAAGGCAGGGCTGGCTACACCTTC. Protein product: CASSYSKGRAGYTF.

This clonotype was counted once. The chain links TRBV5-6 to TRBJ2-4; the D call may be TRBD1 or TRBD2 (5 bases each). Germline V lookup: CDR1 SGHDT, CDR2 YYEEEE. Trimming removed 2 bases at V and 3 bases at J, with 21 bases between. This CDR3 comprises 18 residues. This chain's CDR3 is CASSFRGVSRLDKNIQYF. For the CDR3, the DNA is TGTGCCAGCAGCTTTAGAGGGGTCTCCCGACTGGACAAAAACATTCAGTACTTC. Full variable domain (outside the CDR3, taken from reference TRBV5-6 and TRBJ2-4): DAGVTQSPTHLIKTRGQQVTLRCSPKSGHDTVSWYQQALGQGPQFIFQYYEEEERQRGNFPDRFSGHQFPNYSSELNVNALLLGDSALYLCASSFRGVSRLDKNIQYFGAGTRLSVL.

This clonotype was seen more than once but under ten times. This chain links TRBV5-1 with TRBJ2-2; 12 positions agree with TRBD2. Trimming removed 0 bases from V and 6 bases from J; junction bases left unmatched: 6. This CDR3 spans 17 amino acids. Germline loops: CDR1 SGHRS, CDR2 YFSETQ. CDR3 protein: CASSLGLAGALAGELFF. In DNA, the CDR3 is TGCGCCAGCAGCTTGGGACTAGCGGGAGCGTTGGCCGGGGAGCTGTTTTTT. The full variable domain, completed using reference TRBV5-1 and TRBJ2-2, is KAGVTQTPRYLIKTRGQQVTLSCSPISGHRSVSWYQQTPGQGLQFLFEYFSETQRNKGNFPGRFSGRQFSNSRSEMNVSTLELGDSALYLCASSLGLAGALAGELFFGEGSRLTVL.

The chain joins TRBV20-1 to TRBJ2-4; D remains unclear. Trimming left V 3 bases short and J 0 bases short, with 12 bases between. This CDR3 spans 15 amino acids. The V gene's germline CDR1 is DFQATT and CDR2 SNEGSKA (reference sequence). CDR3 loop: CSARPAEQAKNIQYF. The CDR3, as DNA: TGCAGTGCTAGGCCCGCGGAACAAGCCAAAAACATTCAGTACTTC.

This chain uses TRBV20-1 with TRBJ2-7, with TRBD2 as a possible D gene (7 bases). The germline V gene has CDR1 DFQATT and CDR2 SNEGSKA (reference sequence). The CDR3 runs 14 residues. Trimming shortened V by 5 bases and J by 3 bases, and 17 bases separated the two germline ends. For the CDR3, the DNA is TGCAGTGCTGGGAAGGGGGGGCTGAACTACGAGCAGTACTTC. This sequence encodes CSAGKGGLNYEQYF.

The chain is built from TRBV27 and TRBJ1-5; 8 bases are a match to TRBD1. Trimming took 3 bases from V and 0 from J; bases not matched to a gene: 10. The germline V gene has CDR1 MNHEY and CDR2 SMNVEV (reference sequence). This CDR3 is 18 amino acids long. The CDR3 sequence is CASSFGTGRSYSNQPQHF. The CDR3 region has the DNA TGTGCCAGCAGTTTTGGGACAGGACGTTCTTATAGCAATCAGCCCCAGCATTTT.

This clonotype was detected only a few times. The rearrangement joins TRBV15 to TRBJ2-1; D might be TRBD1 (5 bases). Germline CDR1 is LNHNV and CDR2 is YYDKDF (reference sequence). There are 12 residues in the CDR3. Trimming removed 5 bases from V and 8 bases from J, with 10 bases in between. The CDR3 nucleotides are TGTGCCACCAGCCGTAGGGGATATGAGCAGTTCTTC. Amino acids: CATSRRGYEQFF.

The chain employs TRBV20-1 and TRBJ1-5; possible D gene TRBD1, 5 bases. V shed 6 bases and J shed 0 bases, with 9 bases lying between them. CDR1 is DFQATT, CDR2 SNEGSKA, per germline (reference sequence). The CDR3 is 13 amino acids. The CDR3 coding sequence is TGCAGTGCGCGGGACTTTAGCAATCAGCCCCAGCATTTT. This encodes CSARDFSNQPQHF.

The chain has TRBV28 and TRBJ1-2, with 7 nucleotides matching TRBD1. Germline V lookup: CDR1 MDHEN, CDR2 SYDVKM. This CDR3 is built from 14 residues. V dropped 5 bases and J dropped 8; count of bases not matched to a gene: 11. CDR3 sequence reads: CASSARQGELGYTF. The CDR3 nucleotides are TGTGCCAGCAGTGCCCGACAGGGAGAGTTAGGCTACACCTTC.

This chain uses TRBV7-6 with TRBJ1-1; the match to TRBD1 covers 9 bases. The CDR3 has 16 amino acids. The germline gives CDR1 SGHVS, CDR2 FNYEAQ. The ends lost 5 bases at V and 0 bases at J; junction bases unmatched: 7. CDR3 protein: CASSPTGGLMNTEAFF. CDR3 bases: TGTGCCAGCAGCCCAACAGGGGGCCTCATGAACACTGAAGCTTTCTTT.

The chain has TRBV3-1 and TRBJ2-1; TRBD2 might be the D (6 bases). From germline, CDR1 is LGHDT and CDR2 YNNKEL (reference sequence). This CDR3 comprises 14 residues. Trimming pared 1 base from V and 6 bases from J, leaving 10 bases between. The chain's CDR3 is CASSQAAGTNEQFF. The CDR3 coding sequence is TGTGCCAGCAGCCAAGCAGCGGGCACCAATGAGCAGTTCTTC.

The J gene is TRBJ2-1, the V gene TRBV3-1; 8 bases are a match to TRBD2. The germline V gene has CDR1 LGHDT and CDR2 YNNKEL (reference sequence). Trimming at V came to 3 bases and at J to 3 bases, leaving 4 bases not matched to a gene. The CDR3 sequence is 15 residues long. Here the CDR3 reads CASSQGTRVYNEQFF. CDR3 nucleotide sequence: TGTGCCAGCAGCCAGGGGACTAGGGTCTACAATGAGCAGTTCTTC.

This clonotype occurred a few times. The V gene is TRBV29-1, the J gene TRBJ2-1, with a weak D call TRBD2 (5 bases). Trimming took off 0 bases at V and 9 bases at J, with 9 bases between the two ends. This CDR3 is built from 12 residues. The germline V gene has CDR1 SQVTM and CDR2 ANQGSEA. This CDR3 is CSVEDRGSEQFF. Written as DNA, the CDR3 is TGCAGCGTTGAAGATCGAGGGAGTGAGCAGTTCTTC.

The gene calls are TRBV19 and TRBJ2-1; D is perhaps TRBD2 (6 bases). V lost 3 bases, J lost 7 bases, and 13 bases lay in between. Germline V CDR1 and CDR2: LNHDA, SQIVND (reference sequence). CDR3 length: 14 residues. The chain's CDR3 is CASSMRGLSNEQFF. DNA of the CDR3: TGTGCCAGTAGTATGCGGGGCCTTTCTAATGAGCAGTTCTTC.

The J gene is TRBJ2-3, the V gene TRBV5-1; D perhaps matches TRBD2 (5 bases). CDR3 length: 14 amino acids. Germline-derived CDR1 and CDR2 are SGHRS and YFSETQ. V lost 4 bases, J lost 2 bases, and 11 bases lay in between. This chain's CDR3 is CASSRTDSTDTQYF. In DNA form, the CDR3 reads TGCGCCAGCAGCCGCACGGACTCCACAGATACGCAGTATTTT.

V and J are TRBV7-7 and TRBJ2-5; 9 nucleotides match TRBD1. Germline V gives CDR1 SSHAT, CDR2 FNYEAQ (reference sequence). Germline trimming cut 5 bases from V and 4 bases from J; bases unmatched to any gene: 5. This CDR3 region has 14 residues. The CDR3 DNA reads as TGTGCCAGCAGCGAACAGGGGGCGGGAGAGACCCAGTACTTC. Amino acids: CASSEQGAGETQYF.

This chain uses TRBV5-1 with TRBJ2-3; 7 nucleotides align to TRBD2. The CDR3 is 16 amino acids. V was pared by 5 bases and J by 6 bases, with 15 bases of the junction left unmatched. In germline, CDR1 is SGHRS, CDR2 YFSETQ. CDR3 in amino acids: CASRRVLADYTDTQYF. For the CDR3, the DNA is TGCGCCAGCAGACGTGTCCTAGCGGACTACACCGATACGCAGTATTTT.

In its sample, this clonotype was seen once. An end of the junction does not agree with germline; a read error may underlie this. Written as DNA, the CDR3 is TGTGCCAGCAGCCACCGAGACAGGGCCTACACAGATACCCAGTATTTT. The encoded protein is CASSHRDRAYTDTQYF. V usage is TRBV9 and J usage is TRBJ2-3; 7 nucleotides agree with TRBD1. The length of the CDR3 is 16 residues. CDR1 SGDLS and CDR2 YYNGEE come from the germline V gene.

The V gene is TRBV5-1, the J gene TRBJ2-6; no clear D. V lost 3 bases, J lost 2 bases, and 15 bases lay in between. The CDR3 consists of 17 residues. CDR1 and CDR2 from the germline V gene are SGHRS and YFSETQ. The CDR3 DNA is TGCGCCAGCAGCTACGGGTTGGTCGATCCTGGGGCCAACGTCCTGACTTTC. Translation gives CASSYGLVDPGANVLTF.

Only a few counts were recorded for this clonotype. The chain is built from TRBV7-8 and TRBJ1-2; 7 bases agree with TRBD1. Per germline, CDR1 SGHVS and CDR2 FQNEAQ. This CDR3 has 15 residues. The ends lost 1 base at V and 8 bases at J; junction bases unmatched: 10. The DNA of the CDR3 is TGTGCCAGCAGCTTAGAGTGGGACAGTGCCTGGGGCTACACCTTC. Translation gives CASSLEWDSAWGYTF.

The sample holds one count of this clonotype. The V and J genes are TRBV27 and TRBJ2-1; D tentatively fits TRBD1 or TRBD2 (5 bases each). Trimming stripped 3 bases from V and 9 bases from J, with 18 bases between. Germline V gene sequence: CDR1 MNHEY, CDR2 SMNVEV (reference sequence). The CDR3 contains 15 residues. CDR3 DNA: TGTGCCAGCAGTTTTTGGAGTTCAGGGAGTGGTGAGCAGTTCTTC. Translating it yields CASSFWSSGSGEQFF.

This sequence joins TRBV29-1 and TRBJ2-7; tentatively, D is TRBD1 (6 bases). The V end lost 5 bases, the J end lost 3 bases, and 14 bases lay between the germline ends. CDR1 SQVTM and CDR2 ANQGSEA come from the germline V gene. This CDR3 contains 13 residues. Written as DNA, the CDR3 is TGCAGCGTTCATGGGACAAACGACTACGAGCAGTACTTC. It codes for CSVHGTNDYEQYF.